Below, 19 T cell receptor beta chains from the same sample are listed, as sequenced in a study of blood T cells in healthy people across ages. The second PCR ran about 6 to 11 cycles with a sample-barcoded 5' primer and J-beta primers. MiXCR, run by TCRdb on the 5' RACE reads, gives a single entry per CDR3 protein. There are some 640,000 distinct CDR3 sequences in the sample; approximately 49% occur only once, and roughly a third lies in the top ten. The specimen was blood. The receptors were gathered from a woman aged 60-70 years in good health.

This clonotype has ten or more counts. This sequence may be a read error, since a much larger clone differs from it by one base. J is TRBJ2-7 and V is TRBV7-2; D is ambiguous. The V gene lost 0 bases and the J gene lost 7 bases, with 13 bases spanning the gap. The CDR3 length is 14 residues. Germline-derived CDR1 and CDR2 are SGHTA and FQGNSA. CDR3 residues: CASSLAPQRNEQYF. The DNA for the CDR3 is TGTGCCAGCAGCTTAGCCCCCCAGAGAAATGAGCAGTACTTC.

This chain connects TRBV20-1 to TRBJ2-1; no reliable D call. The germline V gene encodes CDR1 DFQATT and CDR2 SNEGSKA (reference sequence). This CDR3 has 12 amino acids. V dropped 8 bases and J dropped 5 bases, with 13 bases sitting between them. CDR3 protein: CSPMRWDNEQFF. DNA of the CDR3: TGCAGTCCGATGCGATGGGACAATGAGCAGTTCTTC.

The genes are TRBV29-1 and TRBJ1-4; D might be TRBD1 (5 bases). Between the trimmed V and J ends, which lost 7 bases and 8 bases, there was a span of 17 bases. The CDR3 extends over 13 amino acids. Germline-derived CDR1 and CDR2 are SQVTM and ANQGSEA. The CDR3 nucleotides read TGCAGCGGGACTCAGGGAGGGAGGGAAAAACTGTTTTTT. Its protein is CSGTQGGREKLFF.

This chain links TRBV5-1 with TRBJ2-5; D call uncertain. The germline CDR1 and CDR2 sequences are SGHRS and YFSETQ. Trimming removed 6 bases from V and 7 bases from J, with 25 bases in between. This CDR3 region has 16 residues. The CDR3 DNA reads as TGCGCCAGCACCAACACGGCGGCAGGCGCGCGCGGGACCCAGTACTTC. It codes for CASTNTAAGARGTQYF.

J is TRBJ2-5 and V is TRBV7-2, with 11 bases fitting TRBD2. Germline CDR1 and CDR2: SGHTA and FQGNSA. The CDR3 contains 16 residues. V lost 5 bases to trimming and J lost 0 bases; unmatched junction nucleotides: 5. The CDR3 DNA sequence: TGTGCCAGCAGCGTTAGCGGGAGGGGGTACCAAGAGACCCAGTACTTC. Translating it yields CASSVSGRGYQETQYF.

The J gene is TRBJ2-3, the V gene TRBV27; D remains unclear. The CDR3 has 16 residues. Trimming left V 4 bases short and J 5 bases short, with 19 bases between. CDR1 MNHEY and CDR2 SMNVEV come from the germline V gene (reference sequence). CDR3 protein: CASSSYIRAPLDTQYF. The DNA of the CDR3 is TGTGCCAGCAGTTCATACATCCGGGCCCCACTAGATACGCAGTATTTT.

This clonotype appeared many times. The V and J genes are TRBV3-1 and TRBJ2-7, with 7 bases that match TRBD2. Germline trimming cut 7 bases from V and 2 bases from J; bases unmatched to any gene: 23. The CDR3 is 19 amino acids. Germline-derived CDR1 and CDR2 are LGHDT and YNNKEL (reference sequence). CDR3 sequence (DNA): TGTGCCAGCATCCATGCGCACACCTCGGTTAGGACTAGTGCCTACGAGCAGTACTTC. Translating it yields CASIHAHTSVRTSAYEQYF.

With respect to this clonotype: An end of the junction differs from the germline gene, which may be a read error. This chain links TRBV29-1 with TRBJ1-6; D gene unclear. This CDR3 region has 13 residues. Germline CDR1 SQVTM, CDR2 ANQGSEA. The CDR3 reads CGVVPAYGSPLHF. The CDR3 region has the DNA TGCGGCGTTGTCCCAGCTTATGGTTCGCCCCTCCACTTT.

This chain uses TRBV6-5 with TRBJ2-4; D uncertain. The CDR3 extends over 15 amino acids. V lost 5 bases, J lost 0 bases, and 11 bases lay in between. Germline V gene data show CDR1 as MNHEY and CDR2 as SVGAGI. The CDR3 region is CASSDLGLAKNIQYF. CDR3 nucleotide sequence: TGTGCCAGCAGTGACCTTGGGTTAGCCAAAAACATTCAGTACTTC.

CDR3 region: CASSPAGGAAEAFF. The DNA for the CDR3 is TGTGCCAGCAGCCCAGCAGGGGGCGCAGCTGAAGCTTTCTTT. The gene calls are TRBV7-9 and TRBJ1-1; 8 nucleotides match TRBD1. CDR1 SEHNR and CDR2 FQNEAQ come from the germline V gene (reference sequence). Trimming removed 5 bases from V and 6 bases from J; junction bases left unmatched: 8. The CDR3 loop spans 14 amino acids. Based on the CDR3 plus reference TRBV7-9 and TRBJ1-1, the full variable domain is DTGVSQNPRHKITKRGQNVTFRCDPISEHNRLYWYRQTLGQGPEFLTYFQNEAQLEKSRLLSDRFSAERPKGSFSTLEIQRTEQGDSAMYLCASSPAGGAAEAFFGQGTRLTVV.

The chain couples TRBV20-1 to TRBJ2-1, with 11 bases fitting TRBD2. The CDR3 has 16 residues. Trimming at V came to 3 bases and at J to 5 bases, leaving 9 bases not matched to a gene. Germline CDR1 reads DFQATT; CDR2 reads SNEGSKA (reference sequence). The CDR3 bases are TGCAGTGCTAGCCCAATCCTAGCGGGAGGCCACAATGAGCAGTTCTTC. It codes for CSASPILAGGHNEQFF.

The chain links TRBV12-3 or TRBV12-4 to TRBJ1-1; TRBD1 agrees at 10 bases. The CDR3 has 14 residues. The junction had 6 bases not matched to a gene; V was cut back by 5 bases and J by 6 bases. In DNA form, the CDR3 reads TGTGCCAGCAGTACTGGACAGGGGGTCCCTGAAGCTTTCTTT. Its translation: CASSTGQGVPEAFF.

The chain couples TRBV7-2 to TRBJ2-2; D ambiguous. Trimming removed 2 bases from V and 1 base from J, with 2 bases in between. Germline V gene lookup returns CDR1 SGHTA and CDR2 FQGNSA. The CDR3 covers 13 residues. The CDR3 DNA follows: TGTGCCAGCAGCTTAATGAACACCGGGGAGCTGTTTTTT. Amino acid sequence: CASSLMNTGELFF.

The gene calls are TRBV20-1 and TRBJ2-5; possible D gene TRBD1, 5 bases. V was cut by 0 bases and J by 4 bases, with 12 bases left in between. Germline V gene sequence: CDR1 DFQATT, CDR2 SNEGSKA (reference sequence). CDR3 length: 14 amino acids. The CDR3 nucleotides are TGCAGTGCTAGAGACAGGGTGGTTCGAGAGACCCAGTACTTC. Residues: CSARDRVVRETQYF.

This clonotype showed up just a few times. The chain couples TRBV28 to TRBJ2-3; 10 bases match TRBD2. Germline values: CDR1 MDHEN, CDR2 SYDVKM. J lost 5 bases, V lost 6 bases, and 11 bases had no gene match. The CDR3 is made up of 16 amino acids. The CDR3 sequence is CASSRAAGLALDTQYF. The CDR3, as DNA: TGTGCCAGCAGCCGGGCCGCGGGACTAGCGTTAGATACGCAGTATTTT.

This clonotype was seen a few times. J is TRBJ2-5 and V is TRBV7-2; 10 bases agree with TRBD2. Trimming took 1 base from V and 4 from J; bases not matched to a gene: 12. The CDR3 has 18 residues. Germline V gene sequence: CDR1 SGHTA, CDR2 FQGNSA. CDR3 loop: CASSLGGLAGARSETQYF. In nucleotides, the CDR3 is TGTGCCAGCAGCTTAGGTGGCCTAGCGGGAGCCCGCTCAGAGACCCAGTACTTC.

This clonotype was detected a few times. This sequence joins TRBV5-1 and TRBJ2-7, with 9 bases lining up with TRBD2. Germline CDR1 and CDR2: SGHRS and YFSETQ. The CDR3 is 17 residues long. With V trimmed by 0 bases and J by 3 bases, 10 bases remained unmatched. CDR3 in DNA: TGCGCCAGCAGCTTGGCAGCTAGCGGGGCTTTCTTCTACGAGCAGTACTTC. Translation: CASSLAASGAFFYEQYF.

The chain employs TRBV29-1 and TRBJ1-1; no definite D call. Germline V gene lookup returns CDR1 SQVTM and CDR2 ANQGSEA. This CDR3 is built from 12 residues. V was clipped by 4 bases and J by 1 base, with 7 bases between them. In DNA, the CDR3 is TGCAGCGTTGTAGGGCAGAACACTGAAGCTTTCTTT. Amino acids: CSVVGQNTEAFF.

This clonotype was seen a handful of times. The rearrangement links TRBV9 to TRBJ1-2; unclear D gene. V was shortened by 3 bases and J by 5 bases, with 14 bases between the two germline ends. This CDR3 has 14 residues. The germline gives CDR1 SGDLS, CDR2 YYNGEE. The CDR3 here is CASSATNGRYGYTF. CDR3 sequence (DNA): TGTGCCAGCAGCGCTACGAACGGGAGGTATGGCTACACCTTC.